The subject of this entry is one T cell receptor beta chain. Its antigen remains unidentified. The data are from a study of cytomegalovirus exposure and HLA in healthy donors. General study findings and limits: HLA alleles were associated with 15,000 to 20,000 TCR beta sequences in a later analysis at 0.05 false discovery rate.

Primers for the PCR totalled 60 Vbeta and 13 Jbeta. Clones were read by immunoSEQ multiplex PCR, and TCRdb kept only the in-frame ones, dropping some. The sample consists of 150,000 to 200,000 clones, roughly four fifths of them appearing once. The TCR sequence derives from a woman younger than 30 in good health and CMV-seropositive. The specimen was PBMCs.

CDR3 in DNA: TGTGCCAGCAGTGGGGACGGGGGAAGGACTGAAGCTTTCTTT. This sequence encodes CASSGDGGRTEAFF. V usage is TRBV27 and J usage is TRBJ1-1; a possible D gene is TRBD1 (5 bases). V was trimmed by 5 bases and J by 5 bases, leaving 15 bases between them. This CDR3 is built from 14 residues. Per germline, CDR1 MNHEY and CDR2 SMNVEV (reference sequence).